This T cell receptor beta chain was identified in a study of Ad26.COV2.S vaccination and SARS-CoV-2 variants (dated by TCRdb to 2020 to 2023). Background for the entire study: Donors in the vaccine arm were drawn from COV1001, a multicentre, randomized, double-blind, placebo-controlled phase I-IIa trial testing Ad26.COV2.S in healthy adults. Investigators did not know the trial group allocation while performing experiments and assessing outcomes. Dosing of Ad26.COV2.S was intramuscular, at either 5x10^10 or 1x10^11 viral particles, delivered as one shot or as two shots spaced 56 days apart. Trial participants were randomized into five groups of five: low-dose or high-dose Ad26.COV2.S given once or twice, or placebo on both occasions. The specificity and breadth of SARS-CoV-2-reactive T cell receptors after Ad26.COV2.S vaccination were assessed by TCRbeta repertoire sequencing. The TCR-sequenced set comprised around 30 samples: some 20 Ad26.COV2.S vaccine recipients, 5 placebo recipients and 8 SARS-CoV-2 convalescent individuals.

What the treatment or condition label conveys for this sample: 15 to 20 received Ad26.COV2.S at low or high dose, single or two shots; 5 received placebo; per-sample allocation not given. For vaccine and placebo recipients, repertoires were sequenced using samples collected on day 63 after the first injection. Cohort 1b enrolled around 24 adults aged 18-55 years at a single site in Boston, USA, between 29 July and 7 August 2020. As a vaccine, Ad26.COV2.S was a replication-incompetent adenovirus type 26 vector that expressed a prefusion-stabilized SARS-CoV-2 spike protein derived from the original Wuhan strain. Regarding this clone: There is no known antigen for this receptor. No base qualities exist here, and no much larger clone lies one base off it.

What the work shows at the level of the full study, not this receptor alone: The study lacked the statistical power to compare responses across vaccine doses or regimens. Spike-specific TCR breadth was higher in Ad26.COV2.S recipients than in placebo recipients (P = 0.0014). After vaccination, substantial breadth of spike-specific CD8+ and CD4+ T cell responses was reported. The authors noted that total T cell responses may have been underestimated by the TCR breadth and depth analyses. Non-spike TCR breadth was comparable between vaccine and placebo recipients, consistent with the vaccine containing only spike.

The immunoSEQ Assay was the method used to sequence TCRbeta CDR3 regions. After extraction, genomic DNA underwent amplification by bias-controlled multiplex PCR, followed by high-throughput sequencing. On the study's bioinformatics: Collapsing and filtering of sequences were performed to quantify the absolute abundance of each unique TCRbeta CDR3 region. T cell fraction was estimated by normalizing TCRbeta template counts to usable DNA, with usable DNA measured through amplification of reference genes found in all nucleated cells. Repertoire TCRs were annotated as SARS-CoV-2-specific when V gene, CDR3 amino acid sequence and J gene were exactly matched to a known reactive TCR set. The reference SARS-CoV-2 TCR set came from MIRA and was filtered for enrichment in COVID-19-positive ImmuneCODE repertoires, removing public or cross-reactive TCRs. Using the MIRA antigens, annotated TCRs were further analysed by specific ORF or by position within an ORF. Depth was the summed frequency of annotated unique rearrangements, while breadth was defined as annotated unique rearrangements over total unique productive rearrangements. Group comparisons of TCR breadth used two-sided Wilcoxon rank-sum tests. TCRdb holds this immuneACCESS table with in-frame rearrangements only. Some clones are missing; in checked studies, unresolved V genes explain under half, and the rest has no known cause. Clonal size and the V and J genes are those of that table, whereas D and trimming came from the DNA. The sample data list about 680,000 clones, and more than 80% of these were observed just once. The ten largest clones take up approximately 1.5% of the sample.

Cut back by 5 bases and 9 bases, the V and J ends lie 11 bases apart. From the cysteine up to the phenylalanine, the CDR3 has a length of 12 residues. Just CDR3 DNA is preserved here, 36 bases in frame from base 1. The germline V gene gives CDR1 as SGHTA and CDR2 as FQGNSA. The material was peripheral blood, obtained in a trial of Ad26.COV2.S vaccine versus placebo. This receptor chain uses TRBV7-2 and TRBJ2-1; possibly the D gene is TRBD2, per 6 matching bases. The source of this sequence is a person between 18 and 65 years old who received the Ad26.COV2.S COVID-19 vaccine or a placebo. The nucleotides read TGTGCCAGCAGCCAATTAGCGGTTGAGCAGTTCTTC. This yields the protein CASSQLAVEQFF. Reference TRBV7-2 and TRBJ2-1 proteins supply the regions before and after the CDR3; the full variable domain is: GAGVSQSPSNKVTEKGKDVELRCDPISGHTALYWYRQSLGQGLEFLIYFQGNSAPDKSGLPSDRFSAERTGGSVSTLTIQRTQQEDSAVYLCASSQLAVEQFFGPGTRLTVL.